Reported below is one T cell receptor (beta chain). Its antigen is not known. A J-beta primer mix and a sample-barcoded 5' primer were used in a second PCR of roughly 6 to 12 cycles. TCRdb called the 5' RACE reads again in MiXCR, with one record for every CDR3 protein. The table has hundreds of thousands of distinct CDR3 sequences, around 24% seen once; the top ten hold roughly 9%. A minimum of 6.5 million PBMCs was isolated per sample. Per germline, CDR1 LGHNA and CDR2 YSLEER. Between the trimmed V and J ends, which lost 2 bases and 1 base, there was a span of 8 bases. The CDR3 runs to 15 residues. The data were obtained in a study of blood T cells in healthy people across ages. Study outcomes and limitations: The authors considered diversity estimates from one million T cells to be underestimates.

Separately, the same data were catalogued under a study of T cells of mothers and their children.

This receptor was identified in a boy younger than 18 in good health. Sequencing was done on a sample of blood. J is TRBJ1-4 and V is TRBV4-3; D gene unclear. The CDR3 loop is CASSQKRLTNEKLFF. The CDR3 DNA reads TGCGCCAGCAGCCAAAAGCGATTAACTAATGAAAAACTGTTTTTT.